Presented here are 30 T cell receptor beta chains from one specimen sequenced in a study of T-cell memory formation after mild COVID-19. A single record per CDR3 protein comes from TCRdb applying MiXCR to the 5' RACE reads. The sample lists fewer than 250,000 distinct CDR3 sequences, roughly 15% seen once, with less than 2.5% in the top ten. The sample was PBMCs or a T cell subset sorted from them (not recorded which). These receptors came from an adult woman who had mild COVID-19 (a few samples of this study predate the infection). Cell type and time point are not known.

This clonotype has ten or more counts. The CDR3 DNA follows: TGCGCCAGCAGCTTGGAGCAGGGTTCCAATGAGCAGTTCTTC. This codes for CASSLEQGSNEQFF. The V call is TRBV5-1, the J call TRBJ2-1, with D tentatively TRBD1 (5 bases). This CDR3 has 14 amino acids. Trimming pared 0 bases from V and 6 bases from J, leaving 10 bases between. Germline V gene sequence: CDR1 SGHRS, CDR2 YFSETQ. Supplemented by reference TRBV5-1 and TRBJ2-1, the full variable domain reads KAGVTQTPRYLIKTRGQQVTLSCSPISGHRSVSWYQQTPGQGLQFLFEYFSETQRNKGNFPGRFSGRQFSNSRSEMNVSTLELGDSALYLCASSLEQGSNEQFFGPGTRLTVL.

This clonotype turned up a few times. This chain links TRBV29-1 with TRBJ1-1; maybe TRBD1 (5 bases). Deletions cut 6 bases from V and 11 bases from J, with 16 bases between. This CDR3 comprises 11 residues. Per germline, CDR1 SQVTM and CDR2 ANQGSEA. CDR3 residues: CSVDRTRRAFF. The CDR3 nucleotides read TGCAGCGTAGACAGAACCAGGAGGGCTTTCTTT. The whole variable domain, remainder taken from reference TRBV29-1 and TRBJ1-1, is SAVISQKPSRDICQRGTSLTIQCQVDSQVTMMFWYRQQPGQSLTLIATANQGSEATYESGFVIDKFPISRPNLTFSTLTVSNMSPEDSSIYLCSVDRTRRAFFGQGTRLTVV.

The rearrangement links TRBV9 to TRBJ1-1; D possibly corresponds to TRBD1 (6 bases). Germline V CDR1 and CDR2: SGDLS, YYNGEE. This CDR3 region has 14 residues. The V and J ends lost 0 bases and 5 bases respectively, with 11 bases between them. CDR3 in DNA: TGTGCCAGCAGCGTAGGTGGGAGGGGGACTGAAGCTTTCTTT. Amino acid sequence: CASSVGGRGTEAFF. The complete variable domain, with remaining parts taken from reference TRBV9 and TRBJ1-1, reads DSGVTQTPKHLITATGQRVTLRCSPRSGDLSVYWYQQSLDQGLQFLIQYYNGEERAKGNILERFSAQQFPDLHSELNLSSLELGDSALYFCASSVGGRGTEAFFGQGTRLTVV.

V is TRBV24-1 and J is TRBJ1-2; D remains ambiguous. This CDR3 contains 12 residues. Germline V gives CDR1 KGHDR, CDR2 SFDVKD. V lost 4 bases to trimming and J lost 4 bases, with 6 bases between them. The CDR3 loop reads CATSDHTYGYTF. The DNA for the CDR3 is TGTGCCACCAGTGACCACACCTATGGCTACACCTTC.

This chain joins TRBV18 and TRBJ2-3, with TRBD2 identical over 13 bases. Trimming took 8 bases from V and 7 from J; bases not matched to a gene: 9. The germline gives CDR1 KGHSH, CDR2 LQKENI. The CDR3 length is 15 residues. The CDR3 spells CASHLGLAGAHTQYF. CDR3 in DNA: TGTGCCAGCCACCTAGGACTAGCGGGAGCACATACGCAGTATTTT.

This chain joins TRBV4-2 and TRBJ2-3; unclear D gene. The germline V gene encodes CDR1 LGHNA and CDR2 YNFKEQ. There are 14 residues in the CDR3. Trimming cost V 0 bases and J 1 base, with 5 bases left between them. In DNA, the CDR3 is TGTGCCAGCAGCCAAGACTCGGGCACAGATACGCAGTATTTT. This gives the protein CASSQDSGTDTQYF.

This clonotype was detected a few times. The chain combines TRBV18 with TRBJ2-1, with 7 bases that match TRBD1. CDR1 and CDR2 (germline): KGHSH, LQKENI. The CDR3 length is 15 residues. The V and J ends lost 1 base and 5 bases, in that order; junction bases with no gene match: 5. CDR3 region: CASSPQGALNNEQFF. The CDR3 nucleotides are TGTGCCAGCTCACCACAGGGGGCGCTTAACAATGAGCAGTTCTTC.

This chain connects TRBV7-8 to TRBJ1-1; D possibly corresponds to TRBD1 (6 bases). This CDR3 has 15 amino acids. Per the germline V gene, CDR1 is SGHVS and CDR2 is FQNEAQ. V was cut by 1 base and J by 1 base, with 10 bases left in between. CDR3 DNA sequence: TGTGCCAGCAGCTTAGTAGAAGGGGGGAACACTGAAGCTTTCTTT. Translated: CASSLVEGGNTEAFF.

This chain connects TRBV28 to TRBJ1-5; perhaps TRBD1 as D (5 bases). The V and J ends lost 5 bases and 3 bases respectively, with 14 bases between them. This CDR3 is built from 15 residues. From germline, CDR1 is MDHEN and CDR2 SYDVKM. The DNA of the CDR3 is TGTGCCAGCAGTCCCCGGGACGGGTACAATCAGCCCCAGCATTTT. Translated, it gives CASSPRDGYNQPQHF.

This clonotype was counted many times. V usage is TRBV7-3 and J usage is TRBJ1-1; TRBD1 agrees at 7 bases. This CDR3 is 15 amino acids long. Germline trimming cut 4 bases from V and 1 base from J; bases unmatched to any gene: 6. The germline V gene has CDR1 SGHTA and CDR2 FQGTGA. The CDR3 region has the DNA TGTGCCAGCAGCTACTCCGGGACAGAGAACACTGAAGCTTTCTTT. Its protein product is CASSYSGTENTEAFF.

This clonotype has more than one count but fewer than ten. The chain employs TRBV5-5 and TRBJ2-3, with 7 positions matching TRBD1. The CDR3 length is 17 residues. J was trimmed by 1 base and V by 4 bases; bases with no gene match: 12. Per germline, CDR1 SGHKS and CDR2 YYEKEE (reference sequence). In DNA, the CDR3 is TGTGCCAGCAGCCAGCTTACGACAGGGTACCGCACAGATACGCAGTATTTT. Its protein is CASSQLTTGYRTDTQYF.

This chain joins TRBV5-1 and TRBJ2-2; unclear D gene. The CDR3 has 15 residues. Trimming stripped 0 bases from V and 7 bases from J, with 13 bases between. Germline CDR1 reads SGHRS; CDR2 reads YFSETQ. The CDR3 nucleotides read TGCGCCAGCAGCTTGGAGCCCAGACCTCGCGGGGAGCTGTTTTTT. Its translation: CASSLEPRPRGELFF. Full variable domain (rest looked up from reference TRBV5-1 and TRBJ2-2): KAGVTQTPRYLIKTRGQQVTLSCSPISGHRSVSWYQQTPGQGLQFLFEYFSETQRNKGNFPGRFSGRQFSNSRSEMNVSTLELGDSALYLCASSLEPRPRGELFFGEGSRLTVL.

This clonotype was seen a few times. This sequence joins TRBV24-1 and TRBJ2-3; 10 bases map to TRBD1. V was clipped by 4 bases and J by 6 bases; unmatched bases: 12. This CDR3 comprises 17 residues. CDR1 is KGHDR, CDR2 SFDVKD, per germline. The CDR3 protein is CATSDPGTGAERDTQYF. In nucleotides, the CDR3 is TGTGCCACCAGTGACCCCGGGACAGGGGCGGAAAGGGATACGCAGTATTTT.

This clonotype was detected only a few times. V and J are TRBV29-1 and TRBJ1-1; 7 nucleotides agree with TRBD1. Per the germline V gene, CDR1 is SQVTM and CDR2 is ANQGSEA. The CDR3 spans 13 residues. V was pared by 7 bases and J by 8 bases, with 13 bases of the junction left unmatched. The CDR3 DNA sequence: TGCAGCGCGGCGGGACAGCCGGTCTCAGAAGCTTTCTTT. Translation gives CSAAGQPVSEAFF.

This clonotype appeared once. This chain links TRBV5-1 with TRBJ1-1; 8 nucleotides line up with TRBD1. This CDR3 has 16 residues. CDR1 SGHRS and CDR2 YFSETQ come from the germline V gene. The V and J ends lost 0 bases and 1 base, in that order; junction bases with no gene match: 5. The CDR3: CASSLATGEGNTEAFF. The CDR3 region has the DNA TGCGCCAGCAGCTTGGCGACAGGGGAGGGGAACACTGAAGCTTTCTTT.

This clonotype was seen more than once but under ten times. This chain joins TRBV28 and TRBJ2-7, with a tentative D call TRBD2 (5 bases). CDR3 length equals 12 residues. The V gene lost 3 bases and the J gene lost 6 bases, with 9 bases spanning the gap. Germline loops: CDR1 MDHEN, CDR2 SYDVKM. CDR3 region: CASSFGVSEQYF. As DNA, the CDR3 is TGTGCCAGCAGTTTCGGGGTTTCCGAGCAGTACTTC.

The chain couples TRBV2 to TRBJ1-6; 7 bases are shared with TRBD1. CDR3 length: 13 residues. With V trimmed by 6 bases and J by 10 bases, 6 bases remained unmatched. Germline CDR1 SNHLY, CDR2 FYNNEI. CDR3 sequence (DNA): TGTGCCAGCAGCCGCACAGGGGAATCACCCCTCCACTTT. Residues: CASSRTGESPLHF.

This clonotype showed up just a few times. The chain employs TRBV9 and TRBJ2-2; 8 nucleotides align to TRBD2. CDR3 length: 14 amino acids. The V segment lost 6 bases and the J segment 3 bases; nucleotides outside the gene matches: 4. Germline V gene data show CDR1 as SGDLS and CDR2 as YYNGEE. The CDR3 coding sequence is TGTGCCAGCATGCGGGGGGCCGACACCGGGGAGCTGTTTTTT. Translated, it gives CASMRGADTGELFF.

This clonotype was seen more than once but under ten times. This chain joins TRBV29-1 and TRBJ2-7, with D unclear. V lost 2 bases and J 2 bases, leaving 10 bases between the germline ends. The CDR3 spans 13 residues. Germline V lookup: CDR1 SQVTM, CDR2 ANQGSEA. The CDR3 region is CSVELGPTYEQYF. The DNA for the CDR3 is TGCAGCGTTGAATTGGGTCCCACCTACGAGCAGTACTTC.

This clonotype showed up just a few times. V usage is TRBV12-3 or TRBV12-4 and J usage is TRBJ1-1; tentatively, D is TRBD1 (6 bases). V lost 3 bases and J 6 bases, leaving 23 bases between the germline ends. CDR3 size: 17 residues. CDR3: CASSFFGGRSADAEAFF. In DNA, the CDR3 is TGTGCCAGCAGTTTTTTCGGGGGGCGATCGGCCGACGCTGAAGCTTTCTTT.

The chain has TRBV6-5 and TRBJ2-3; TRBD2 is a possible D gene (6 bases). Trimming pared 2 bases from V and 3 bases from J, leaving 21 bases between. The CDR3 is made up of 18 amino acids. Germline V lookup: CDR1 MNHEY, CDR2 SVGAGI. The CDR3 is CASSYQVGGSGGTDTQYF. The CDR3 DNA is TGTGCCAGCAGTTACCAGGTTGGGGGTAGCGGAGGGACAGATACGCAGTATTTT.

This clonotype was counted at least ten times. The chain uses TRBV12-3 or TRBV12-4 and TRBJ1-1; a possible D gene is TRBD1 (5 bases). Deletions cut 3 bases from V and 0 bases from J, with 8 bases between. This CDR3 is 14 amino acids long. The CDR3, as DNA: TGTGCCAGCAGTTTTCGGGGCATGAACACTGAAGCTTTCTTT. Encoded protein: CASSFRGMNTEAFF.

This clonotype turned up a few times. CDR3 sequence reads: CASSHWGQARDNYGYTF. CDR3 DNA: TGTGCCAGCAGCCACTGGGGACAGGCCCGAGACAACTATGGCTACACCTTC. This rearrangement joins TRBV4-2 to TRBJ1-2; 8 bases are shared with TRBD1. Germline trimming cut 3 bases from V and 2 bases from J; bases unmatched to any gene: 11. Germline CDR1 reads LGHNA; CDR2 reads YNFKEQ. The CDR3 is made up of 17 amino acids.

The V gene is TRBV4-3, the J gene TRBJ2-1, with D perhaps matching TRBD1 or TRBD2 (7 bases each). V lost 2 bases and J lost 10, with 30 bases in between. CDR1 LGHNA and CDR2 YSLEER come from the germline V gene. The length of the CDR3 is 19 residues. CDR3 amino acids: CASSQRLGGGGRDAAEQFF. CDR3 nucleotide sequence: TGCGCCAGCAGCCAACGCCTGGGAGGGGGCGGCCGAGACGCAGCGGAGCAGTTCTTC.

This clonotype was detected a few times. The chain joins TRBV5-6 to TRBJ2-1; no clear D gene. This CDR3 is built from 12 residues. V was pared by 1 base and J by 10 bases, with 9 bases between. Germline V gives CDR1 SGHDT, CDR2 YYEEEE. CDR3 residues: CASSLSADEQFF. DNA of the CDR3: TGTGCCAGCAGCTTGTCGGCGGACGAGCAGTTCTTC. Complete variable domain (other parts from reference TRBV5-6 and TRBJ2-1): DAGVTQSPTHLIKTRGQQVTLRCSPKSGHDTVSWYQQALGQGPQFIFQYYEEEERQRGNFPDRFSGHQFPNYSSELNVNALLLGDSALYLCASSLSADEQFFGPGTRLTVL.

This clonotype has more than one count but fewer than ten. V usage is TRBV6-5 and J usage is TRBJ1-4; D is possibly TRBD1 (5 bases). CDR3 length: 19 residues. V lost 6 bases to trimming and J lost 0 bases, with 23 bases between them. Germline CDR1 MNHEY, CDR2 SVGAGI. CDR3 bases: TGTGCCAGCAGGAGAAACTCTCCCCCAACAGGCGCAACTAATGAAAAACTGTTTTTT. This translates into CASRRNSPPTGATNEKLFF.

The CDR3 spells CASSLVRAVNTEAFF. The DNA of the CDR3 is TGTGCCAGCAGCTTAGTAAGGGCGGTGAACACTGAAGCTTTCTTT. This chain links TRBV7-6 with TRBJ1-1, with D unclear. Trimming cost V 1 base and J 0 bases, with 9 bases left between them. CDR3 length: 15 amino acids. From germline, CDR1 is SGHVS and CDR2 FNYEAQ.

This clonotype was counted only a few times. The chain combines TRBV11-2 with TRBJ2-1; D remains ambiguous. CDR1 and CDR2 from the germline V gene are SGHAT and FQNNGV. The germline V and J ends were trimmed by 3 bases and 5 bases, with 11 bases remaining between them. CDR3 length equals 14 residues. CDR3 sequence: CASSLKRAHNEQFF. The CDR3 bases are TGTGCCAGCAGCTTGAAACGAGCGCACAATGAGCAGTTCTTC.

This clonotype was seen a few times. The chain is built from TRBV12-3 or TRBV12-4 and TRBJ2-1; TRBD2 might be the D (5 bases). This CDR3 region has 14 residues. V was trimmed by 7 bases and J by 3 bases, leaving 13 bases between them. The CDR3 loop reads CASTWMDFYNEQFF. Written as DNA, the CDR3 is TGTGCCAGCACCTGGATGGACTTCTACAATGAGCAGTTCTTC.

This clonotype was detected a few times. Written as DNA, the CDR3 is TGTGCCAGCAGGGCGACAGGGGGACTCTATGCTGGCTACACCTTC. Its translation: CASRATGGLYAGYTF. J is TRBJ1-2 and V is TRBV2; 9 positions match TRBD1. The CDR3 length is 15 residues. Germline V gene sequence: CDR1 SNHLY, CDR2 FYNNEI. The V segment lost 6 bases and the J segment 7 bases; nucleotides outside the gene matches: 12.